This T cell receptor beta chain was obtained from a study of T cell responses to AZD1222 COVID-19 vaccine. Overall study findings and caveats: Repertoires were sampled only after the peak T cell response. Vaccine-related CD4 TCRs covered spike, predominating at 160-218 and 743-854.

The protocol was immunoSEQ multiplex PCR, while the TCRdb copy is restricted to in-frame clones and leaves out a portion. The data show 130,000 or so clones, with 80% to 90% seen just once and almost 9.5% held by the top ten. About this clone itself: Its specificity is not known.

The sequence came from an adult in good health. Sequenced here: peripheral blood, sampled on day 0 of AZD1222 vaccination.

DNA for the CDR3: TGTGCCAGCATCGGGACAGCACTAAACAATGAGCAGTTCTTC. Translation gives CASIGTALNNEQFF. The gene calls are TRBV2 and TRBJ2-1; 7 nucleotides line up with TRBD1. V gave up 7 bases and J gave up 5 bases; unmatched junction bases: 8. CDR1 is SNHLY and CDR2 is FYNNEI in the germline V gene. This CDR3 has 14 amino acids.